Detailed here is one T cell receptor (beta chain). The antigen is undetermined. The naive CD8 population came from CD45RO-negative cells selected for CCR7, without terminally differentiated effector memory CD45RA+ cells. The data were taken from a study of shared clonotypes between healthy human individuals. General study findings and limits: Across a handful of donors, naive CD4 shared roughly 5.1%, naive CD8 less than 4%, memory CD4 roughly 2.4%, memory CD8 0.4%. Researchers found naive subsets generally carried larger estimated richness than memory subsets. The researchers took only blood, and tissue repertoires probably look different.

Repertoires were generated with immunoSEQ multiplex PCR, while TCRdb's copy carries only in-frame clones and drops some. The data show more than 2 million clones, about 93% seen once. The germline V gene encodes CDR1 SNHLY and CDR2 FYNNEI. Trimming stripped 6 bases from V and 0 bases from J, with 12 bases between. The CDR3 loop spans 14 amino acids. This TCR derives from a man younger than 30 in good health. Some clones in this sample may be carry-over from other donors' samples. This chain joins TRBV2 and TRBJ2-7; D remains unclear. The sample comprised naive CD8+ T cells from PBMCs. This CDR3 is CASRVLPNSYEQYF. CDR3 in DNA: TGTGCCAGCAGGGTCCTACCAAACTCCTACGAGCAGTACTTC.